This note documents a single T cell receptor (beta chain) sequence. Its antigen is not yet known. The sample holds no much larger clone one base away, and base qualities are not on file. The immunoSEQ Assay, a bias-controlled multiplex PCR, was used to amplify TCRbeta CDR3 regions from genomic DNA. The paper's data handling went like this. Within the assay, amplification of reference gene primers was used to estimate how many nucleated cells each sample contained. To quantify the absolute abundance of each unique TCRbeta CDR3 rearrangement, sequence reads were collapsed and filtered. For each sample, productive Simpson clonality was calculated as the square root of Simpson's diversity index across productive rearrangements. TCRdb provides this immuneACCESS table in a form limited to in-frame rearrangements. Some clones are lacking; in checked studies, under half of them reflect an unresolved V gene, and why the rest are absent is not known. V and J calls and clone size are given by that table; D and trimming were obtained from the DNA. In all, the sample holds some 100,000 clones, and roughly 92% of those were seen once. The top ten hold 2% to 2.5% of the sample.

This sample is drawn from a study of blood T cell repertoires in COVID-19 (dated by TCRdb to about 2020). Some background on the complete study: The collaborator samples originated in the United States, Italy and Spain and spanned the acute and convalescent phases of COVID-19. The repertoires were released in a freely available public database meant as a resource for research on the immune response to SARS-CoV-2. The prospective study material was composed of cDNA or gDNA derived from T cells, B-cell-depleted T cells, or PBMCs. Samples came from the ongoing ImmuneRACE study (first 160 participants) plus 1,254 subjects from 6 global collaborators. The dataset comprised deeply sampled blood TCRbeta repertoires from subjects exposed to, actively infected with, or recovered from COVID-19. Where available, HLA class I and class II types were taken from metadata supplied by the sample provider and were not determined by assay-based typing. Sample metadata almost always included a de-identified subject ID, COVID-19 status, age in years and sex.

Broad study findings and their caveats: How much clinical and demographic metadata was included differed by source and by participant, and the metadata was provided uncurated.

Each collaborating institution followed its own protocols to collect whole blood in K2EDTA tubes. Collaborator samples were shipped for TCRbeta analysis as frozen whole blood, isolated PBMCs, or DNA extracted from either sample type. Reading the germline V gene gives CDR1 SQVTM and CDR2 ANQGSEA. At the junction V is shortened by 6 bases and J by 6 bases; bases outside the gene matches: 4. Including cysteine and phenylalanine, the CDR3 has 13 amino acids. The CDR3 DNA has 39 bases and is translated from base 1. Sequencing used peripheral blood. The sequence derives from a man aged 45 to 65 with active COVID-19. This chain joins TRBV29-1 to TRBJ2-1; 11 central nucleotides agree with TRBD2. The nucleotide sequence is given as TGCAGCGTAACCGGACTAGCGGGCAATGAGCAGTTCTTC. Its translation reads: CSVTGLAGNEQFF.